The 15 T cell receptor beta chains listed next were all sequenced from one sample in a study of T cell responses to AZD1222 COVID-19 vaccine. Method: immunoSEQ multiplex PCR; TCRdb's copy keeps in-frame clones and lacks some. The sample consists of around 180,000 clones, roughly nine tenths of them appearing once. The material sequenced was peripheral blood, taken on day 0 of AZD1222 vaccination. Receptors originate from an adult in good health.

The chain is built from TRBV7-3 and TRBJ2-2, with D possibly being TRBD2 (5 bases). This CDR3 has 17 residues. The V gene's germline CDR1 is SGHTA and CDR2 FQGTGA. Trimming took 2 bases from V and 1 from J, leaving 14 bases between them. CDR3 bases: TGTGCCAGCAGCTTATCGGTCAGAAGCGGGAACACCGGGGAGCTGTTTTTT. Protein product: CASSLSVRSGNTGELFF.

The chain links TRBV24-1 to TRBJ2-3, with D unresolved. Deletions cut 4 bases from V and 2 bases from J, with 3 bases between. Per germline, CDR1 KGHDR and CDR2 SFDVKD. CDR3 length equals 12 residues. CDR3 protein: CATSDFTDTQYF. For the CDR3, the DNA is TGTGCCACCAGTGACTTCACAGATACGCAGTATTTT.

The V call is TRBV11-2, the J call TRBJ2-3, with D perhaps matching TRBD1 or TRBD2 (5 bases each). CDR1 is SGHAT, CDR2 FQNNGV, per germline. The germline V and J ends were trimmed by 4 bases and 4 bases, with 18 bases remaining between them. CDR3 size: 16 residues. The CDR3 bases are TGTGCCAGCAGCTCAGTAGAGTTCCAGGGACCAGATACGCAGTATTTT. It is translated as CASSSVEFQGPDTQYF.

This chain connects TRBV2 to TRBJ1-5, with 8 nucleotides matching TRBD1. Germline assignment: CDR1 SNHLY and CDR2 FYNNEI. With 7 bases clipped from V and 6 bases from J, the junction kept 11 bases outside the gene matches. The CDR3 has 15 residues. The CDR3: CASNNQQGVSQPQHF. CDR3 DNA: TGTGCCAGCAACAACCAACAGGGGGTTAGTCAGCCCCAGCATTTT.

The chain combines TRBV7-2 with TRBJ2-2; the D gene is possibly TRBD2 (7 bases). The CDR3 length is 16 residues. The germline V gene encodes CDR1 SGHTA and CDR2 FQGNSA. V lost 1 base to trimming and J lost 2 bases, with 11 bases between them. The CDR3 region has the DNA TGTGCCAGCAGCTTAGTGGCGGGGGCAAACACCGGGGAGCTGTTTTTT. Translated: CASSLVAGANTGELFF.

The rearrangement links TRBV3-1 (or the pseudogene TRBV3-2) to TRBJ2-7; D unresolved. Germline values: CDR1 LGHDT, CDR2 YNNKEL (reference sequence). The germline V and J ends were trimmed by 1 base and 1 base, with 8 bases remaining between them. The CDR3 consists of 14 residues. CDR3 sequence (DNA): TGTGCCAGCAGCCAAGGCGCAATATCCTACGAGCAGTACTTC. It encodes CASSQGAISYEQYF.

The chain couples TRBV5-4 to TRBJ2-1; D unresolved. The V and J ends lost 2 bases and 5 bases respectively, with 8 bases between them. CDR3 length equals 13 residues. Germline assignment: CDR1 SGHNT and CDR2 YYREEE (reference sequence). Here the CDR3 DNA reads TGTGCCAGCAGCTTAACTGCCAACAATGAGCAGTTCTTC. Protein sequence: CASSLTANNEQFF.

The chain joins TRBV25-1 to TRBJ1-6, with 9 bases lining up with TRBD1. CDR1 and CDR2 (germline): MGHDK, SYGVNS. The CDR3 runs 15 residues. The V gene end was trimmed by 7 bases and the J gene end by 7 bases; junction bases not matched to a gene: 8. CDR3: CASNDGQGRNSPLHF. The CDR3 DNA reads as TGTGCCAGCAATGACGGACAGGGGAGGAATTCACCCCTCCACTTT.

In DNA form, the CDR3 reads TGTGCCAGCAGCCCCGGGAGAAACACTGAAGCTTTCTTT. Its protein product is CASSPGRNTEAFF. The chain uses TRBV6-5 and TRBJ1-1; D unresolved. The germline V gene has CDR1 MNHEY and CDR2 SVGAGI. This CDR3 is 13 amino acids long. Trimming removed 6 bases from V and 2 bases from J, with 10 bases in between.

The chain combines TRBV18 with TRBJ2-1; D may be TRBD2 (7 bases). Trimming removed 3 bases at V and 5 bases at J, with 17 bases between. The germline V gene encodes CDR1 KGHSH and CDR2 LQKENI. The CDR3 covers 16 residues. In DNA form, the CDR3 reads TGTGCCAGCTCACCGACGCGGCGGGGGCCCCACAATGAGCAGTTCTTC. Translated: CASSPTRRGPHNEQFF.

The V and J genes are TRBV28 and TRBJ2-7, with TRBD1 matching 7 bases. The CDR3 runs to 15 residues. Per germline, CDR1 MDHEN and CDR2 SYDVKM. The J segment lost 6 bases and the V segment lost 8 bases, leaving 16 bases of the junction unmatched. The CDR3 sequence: CASHGWGQLYVEQYF. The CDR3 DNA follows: TGTGCCAGCCATGGCTGGGGACAGCTCTACGTCGAGCAGTACTTC. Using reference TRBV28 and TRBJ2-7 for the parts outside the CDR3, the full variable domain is DVKVTQSSRYLVKRTGEKVFLECVQDMDHENMFWYRQDPGLGLRLIYFSYDVKMKEKGDIPEGYSVSREKKERFSLILESASTNQTSMYLCASHGWGQLYVEQYFGPGTRLTVT.

CDR3 nucleotide sequence: TGTGCCAGTATTGGGACAGTGGGAGAAAAACTGTTTTTT. This gives the protein CASIGTVGEKLFF. V gene TRBV19 combines with J gene TRBJ1-4, with TRBD1 matching 7 bases. The CDR3 sequence is 13 residues long. The junction had 7 bases not matched to a gene; V was cut back by 7 bases and J by 8 bases. Germline-derived CDR1 and CDR2 are LNHDA and SQIVND (reference sequence). The full variable domain, its missing parts supplied by reference TRBV19 and TRBJ1-4, is DGGITQSPKYLFRKEGQNVTLSCEQNLNHDAMYWYRQDPGQGLRLIYYSQIVNDFQKGDIAEGYSVSREKKESFPLTVTSAQKNPTAFYLCASIGTVGEKLFFGSGTQLSVL.

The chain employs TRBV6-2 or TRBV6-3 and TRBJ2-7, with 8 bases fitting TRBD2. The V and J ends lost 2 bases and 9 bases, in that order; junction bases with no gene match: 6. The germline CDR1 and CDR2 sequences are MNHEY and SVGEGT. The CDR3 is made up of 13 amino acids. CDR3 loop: CASSYGAGVAQYV. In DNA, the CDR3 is TGTGCCAGCAGTTACGGAGCGGGGGTGGCGCAGTACGTC.

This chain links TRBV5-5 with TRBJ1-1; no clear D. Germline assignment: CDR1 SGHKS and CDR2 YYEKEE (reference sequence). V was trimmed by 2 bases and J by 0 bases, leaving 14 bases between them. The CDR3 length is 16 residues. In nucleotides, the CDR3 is TGTGCCAGCAGCTTAGGGTCGGGTCGGGTGAACACTGAAGCTTTCTTT. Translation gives CASSLGSGRVNTEAFF.

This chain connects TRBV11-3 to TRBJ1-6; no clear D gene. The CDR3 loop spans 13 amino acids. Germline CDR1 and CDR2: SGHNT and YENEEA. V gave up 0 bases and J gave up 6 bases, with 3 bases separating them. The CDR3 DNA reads TGTGCCAGCAGCTTAGAGGCTAATTCACCCCTCCACTTT. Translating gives CASSLEANSPLHF.